Included here is one T cell receptor (beta chain) sequence, with context. What it recognizes is unknown. A multiplex PCR was run with 60 Vbeta primers and 13 Jbeta primers. Using immunoSEQ multiplex PCR, the repertoire was profiled, and TCRdb retains in-frame clones only, with some absent. The sample carries 75,000 or so clones, around 74% recorded once. These data originate in a study of cytomegalovirus exposure and HLA in healthy donors. The study, taken as a whole, reports: Within an earlier analysis, most TCR beta V segments proved productive either about 87% or about 30% of the time.

Healthy bone marrow donors formed the donor group. Germline V lookup: CDR1 ENHRY, CDR2 SYGVKD. V gave up 4 bases and J gave up 2 bases; unmatched junction bases: 5. The CDR3 sequence is 15 residues long. The sample was PBMCs. This TCR was recovered from a woman in her thirties in good health and CMV-seropositive. V and J are TRBV10-3 and TRBJ1-5; TRBD1 aligns across 7 bases. The CDR3: CAISGQGSGNQPQHF. The CDR3 nucleotides are TGTGCCATCAGTGGACAGGGTTCTGGCAATCAGCCCCAGCATTTT.